This TCR beta chain was recovered during a study of shared clonotypes between healthy human individuals. Study results and caveats: Represented genetic and exposure-history diversity was restricted by having few donors. Researchers found naive subsets generally carried larger estimated richness than memory subsets.

On this clone itself: The antigen is undetermined.

This CDR3 contains 14 residues. V lost 4 bases to trimming and J lost 4 bases; unmatched junction nucleotides: 2. CDR1 and CDR2 from the germline V gene are SGHRS and YFSETQ. Splitting of each subset's genomic DNA was done evenly across several immunoSEQ plates. As originally analysed: Quality scores were absent from the junction-only immunoSEQ sequences, so filtering differed. TCRdb's copy holds only in-frame clones and misses some; the assay was immunoSEQ multiplex PCR. V and J calls and clone size are copied from that table; D and trimming were computed from the DNA. The table records a few million clones, approximately 93% of them present only once.

This chain links TRBV5-1 with TRBJ1-4; 9 nucleotides match TRBD1. Material for sequencing was naive CD4+ T cells from PBMCs. Subset specified: CD45RA+ positively selected. The TCR was taken from a man aged 18 to 29 in good health. Some clones in this sample may be carry-over from other donors' samples. CDR3 in amino acids: CASSATGGNEKLFF. In DNA form, the CDR3 reads TGCGCCAGCAGCGCGACAGGGGGTAATGAAAAACTGTTTTTT.